What follows are 9 T cell receptor beta chains derived from one specimen sequenced in a study of cytomegalovirus exposure and HLA in healthy donors. Use of 60 Vbeta and 13 Jbeta primers characterized the PCR. Assay used: immunoSEQ multiplex PCR; TCRdb lists only in-frame clones, some missing. Of roughly 150,000 clones in the sample, about 79% were seen once. The sequenced sample consisted of PBMCs. The source is a male donor in good health and CMV-seronegative.

This chain connects TRBV18 to TRBJ2-1; D is unclear. Germline values: CDR1 KGHSH, CDR2 LQKENI. V lost 4 bases to trimming and J lost 5 bases, with 6 bases between them. This CDR3 has 12 amino acids. The CDR3 reads CASSLQDNEQFF. The CDR3, as DNA: TGTGCCAGCTCACTACAAGACAATGAGCAGTTCTTC. Supplemented by reference TRBV18 and TRBJ2-1, the full variable domain reads NAGVMQNPRHLVRRRGQEARLRCSPMKGHSHVYWYRQLPEEGLKFMVYLQKENIIDESGMPKERFSAEFPKEGPSILRIQQVVRGDSAAYFCASSLQDNEQFFGPGTRLTVL.

This chain links TRBV7-2 with TRBJ1-2; 8 positions agree with TRBD1. Trimming took 5 bases from V and 12 from J; bases not matched to a gene: 8. Germline CDR1 SGHTA, CDR2 FQGNSA. This CDR3 region has 12 residues. The CDR3 bases are TGTGCCAGCAGCAAGAGACAGGGGAAAAACACCTTC. Translated: CASSKRQGKNTF.

The J gene is TRBJ1-5, the V gene TRBV30, with TRBD1 matching over 8 bases. After removal of 2 bases from V and 6 bases from J, the junction contained 6 bases not matched to a gene. Germline CDR1 is GTSNPN and CDR2 is SVGIG (reference sequence). The CDR3 covers 14 residues. CDR3 protein: CAWSSGQGGQPQHF. The CDR3 DNA follows: TGTGCCTGGAGTTCCGGACAGGGTGGTCAGCCCCAGCATTTT.

This sequence joins TRBV19 and TRBJ2-2; no firm D call. Trimming removed 2 bases at V and 0 bases at J, with 10 bases between. Looked up from germline, CDR1 is LNHDA and CDR2 is SQIVND (reference sequence). The CDR3 runs 16 residues. The CDR3 DNA is TGTGCCAGTAGTATACGTTCCGGGTCGAACACCGGGGAGCTGTTTTTT. It codes for CASSIRSGSNTGELFF.

This chain joins TRBV29-1 and TRBJ1-2; D is unresolved. Germline loops: CDR1 SQVTM, CDR2 ANQGSEA. CDR3 length: 13 residues. The germline V and J ends were trimmed by 3 bases and 2 bases, with 10 bases remaining between them. CDR3 sequence: CSVDVSLNYGYTF. CDR3 in DNA: TGCAGCGTTGATGTCAGTCTCAACTATGGCTACACCTTC.

This chain connects TRBV5-4 to TRBJ1-3, with D possibly being TRBD1 (5 bases). The CDR3 runs to 16 residues. With 0 bases removed from V and 4 bases from J, the gap between germline ends came to 14 bases. Germline CDR1 SGHNT, CDR2 YYREEE (reference sequence). The CDR3 DNA reads TGTGCCAGCAGCTTGGGTGGACAACGCGCCGGAAACACCATATATTTT. Residues: CASSLGGQRAGNTIYF.

The rearrangement links TRBV27 to TRBJ1-2; D might be TRBD1 (5 bases). The CDR3 has 16 residues. The V and J ends lost 4 bases and 3 bases respectively, with 18 bases between them. Germline assignment: CDR1 MNHEY and CDR2 SMNVEV (reference sequence). CDR3 residues: CASSSNPYDSHYGYTF. The CDR3 nucleotides read TGTGCCAGCAGTTCCAACCCATACGACAGTCACTATGGCTACACCTTC.

The CDR3 loop reads CACQGSYNSPLHF. The CDR3 DNA reads TGTGCCTGCCAGGGCTCCTATAATTCACCCCTCCACTTT. This chain links TRBV30 with TRBJ1-6; D is possibly TRBD1 (5 bases). The V gene's germline CDR1 is GTSNPN and CDR2 SVGIG (reference sequence). V lost 6 bases and J lost 0, with 6 bases in between. This CDR3 has 13 residues.

The V gene is TRBV6-1, the J gene TRBJ2-2, with 8 bases identical to TRBD2. V lost 0 bases to trimming and J lost 6 bases; unmatched junction nucleotides: 9. Per germline, CDR1 MNHNS and CDR2 SASEGT. This CDR3 has 17 amino acids. The CDR3 reads CASSEAGAGGPPGELFF. The CDR3 DNA is TGTGCCAGCAGTGAAGCGGGGGCGGGGGGTCCCCCCGGGGAGCTGTTTTTT.